Listed below are T cell receptor beta chains from one sample, sequenced in a study of T cell responses to AZD1222 COVID-19 vaccine. Using immunoSEQ multiplex PCR, the repertoire was profiled, and TCRdb retains in-frame clones only, with some absent. The table lists roughly 150,000 clones, less than 95% of them singletons. Sequenced here: peripheral blood, sampled 28 days after the second AZD1222 dose. Receptors originate from an adult who received the AZD1222 COVID-19 vaccine. Each CDR3 is given with its conserved first and last residue. D genes are given only for firm matches. Clone size appears in some rows only: once, few, many, or a class for an expanded clone.

clone_size	v_call	d_call	j_call	cdr3_nt	cdr3_aa
few	TRBV10-3	NA	TRBJ2-3	TGTGCCATCAGTGAAGTAGGGCAGGGAGATACGCAGTATTTT	CAISEVGQGDTQYF
NA	TRBV6-2/TRBV6-3	NA	TRBJ1-5	TGTGCCAGCAGTTACGGCGGACAGAATCAGCCCCAGCATTTT	CASSYGGQNQPQHF
once	TRBV6-5	NA	TRBJ1-1	TGTGCCAGCAGTAGACAGGTCCCCCCCGGCACTGAAGCTTTCTTT	CASSRQVPPGTEAFF
NA	TRBV6-5	NA	TRBJ1-6	TGTGCCAGTACTCAATGGGGGCAGGGCAATTCACCCCTCCACTTT	CASTQWGQGNSPLHF
NA	TRBV2	NA	TRBJ1-2	TGTGCCAGCAGGTCAGGAAACTATGGCTACACCTTC	CASRSGNYGYTF
NA	TRBV3-1/TRBV3-2	NA	TRBJ2-3	TGTGCCAGCACCCGGGACTGGGGACAGCAGTATTTT	CASTRDWGQQYF
NA	TRBV5-1	NA	TRBJ1-4	TGCGCCAGCAGCTTGGCCCAGGCGGGACGAGGGAATGAAAAACTGTTTTTT	CASSLAQAGRGNEKLFF
once	TRBV6-1	NA	TRBJ1-6	TGTGCCAGCAGTGAACCCGGACAGTTCTATAATTCACCCCTCCACTTT	CASSEPGQFYNSPLHF
NA	TRBV11-2	NA	TRBJ2-6	TGTGCCAGCAGCTTACTCTCTGGGGCCAACGTCCTGACTTTC	CASSLLSGANVLTF
NA	TRBV5-1	NA	TRBJ1-2	TGCGCCAGCACCCCCCGGGGGGATTTTAACTACACCTTC	CASTPRGDFNYTF
NA	TRBV28	NA	TRBJ1-3	TGTGCCAGCAGTTTCGTTAAGCCCTCTGGAAACACCATATATTTT	CASSFVKPSGNTIYF
NA	TRBV2	NA	TRBJ1-5	TGTGCCAGCAGTGCCCCACAGGGTACGTGGATGAATCAGCCCCAGCATTTT	CASSAPQGTWMNQPQHF
NA	TRBV19	TRBD1	TRBJ1-1	TGTGCCAGTAGTACGGGACAGTCCCAGAACACTGAAGCTTTCTTT	CASSTGQSQNTEAFF
NA	TRBV4-2	NA	TRBJ1-2	TGTGCCAGCAGCCAAGAAAGGTACCTCTCGAATGGCTACACCTTC	CASSQERYLSNGYTF
NA	TRBV19	TRBD2	TRBJ2-7	TGTGCCAGTAGTATAAAAGGGACTAGCGGGACATCAATCTACGAGCAGTACTTC	CASSIKGTSGTSIYEQYF
NA	TRBV2	NA	TRBJ1-2	TGTGCCAGCAGTGACTGGGGCTCGGGTTATGGCTACACCTTC	CASSDWGSGYGYTF
once	TRBV4-1	NA	TRBJ2-7	TGCGCCAGCAGCCAAGACAGGGGTTTCTGGGAGCAGTACTTC	CASSQDRGFWEQYF
NA	TRBV28	NA	TRBJ1-2	TGTGCCAGCAGAGACGGACAGCTTCCTAACTATGGCTACACCTTC	CASRDGQLPNYGYTF
NA	TRBV28	NA	TRBJ2-2	TGTGCCAGCAGTCCGAGTGAGGTCGGGGAGCTGTTTTTT	CASSPSEVGELFF
NA	TRBV2	NA	TRBJ1-6	TGTGCCAGCAGTGACAGGGAGTATTCACCCCTCCACTTT	CASSDREYSPLHF
NA	TRBV7-9	TRBD2	TRBJ2-3	TGTGCCAGCAGCTTTGGGGCGGGGGGCCAGGATACGCAGTATTTT	CASSFGAGGQDTQYF
NA	TRBV28	NA	TRBJ2-5	TGTGCCAGCGGAAGCGAATGGTGGACCCAGTACTTC	CASGSEWWTQYF
NA	TRBV9	NA	TRBJ2-3	TGTGCCAGCAGCGTAGAGTGGACGACCGATACGCAGTATTTT	CASSVEWTTDTQYF
NA	TRBV5-1	NA	TRBJ2-1	TGCGCCAGCAGCCCCGAAGGACAGTCGAATGAGCAGTTCTTC	CASSPEGQSNEQFF
NA	TRBV5-5	NA	TRBJ2-2	TGTGCCAGCAGCTTTTCAGGGGAGGACGGGGAGCTGTTTTTT	CASSFSGEDGELFF
NA	TRBV6-2/TRBV6-3	NA	TRBJ1-5	TGTGCCAGCAGTTACTCGACCGATCAGCCCCAGCATTTT	CASSYSTDQPQHF
NA	TRBV18	TRBD1	TRBJ1-5	TGTGCCAGCTCAGACAGGGGAAATCAGCCCCAGCATTTT	CASSDRGNQPQHF
NA	TRBV19	NA	TRBJ1-5	TGTGCCAGTAGTATCTCCCCCGGGCGTAATCAGCCCCAGCATTTT	CASSISPGRNQPQHF
NA	TRBV6-5	TRBD1	TRBJ1-2	TGTGCCAGCAGTAAGACAGGGGGATATGGCTACACCTTC	CASSKTGGYGYTF
NA	TRBV6-5	TRBD1	TRBJ2-3	TGTGCCAGCAGTTCCACCGGGACAGGGGGCACAGATACGCAGTATTTT	CASSSTGTGGTDTQYF
NA	TRBV5-1	TRBD1	TRBJ2-7	TGCGCCAGCAGCTTGGCCCCGGACAGGGCCCACGAGCAGTACTTC	CASSLAPDRAHEQYF
NA	TRBV3-1/TRBV3-2	NA	TRBJ1-4	TGTGCCAGCAGCCAAACGGTTGTCGGAGGGGAAAAACTGTTTTTT	CASSQTVVGGEKLFF
few	TRBV6-5	NA	TRBJ1-2	TGTGCCAGCAGTAACTCGGGACTCCTTAACTATGGCTACACCTTC	CASSNSGLLNYGYTF
once	TRBV5-1	NA	TRBJ1-4	TGCGCCAGCAGCTTGGCAGGAGGTGAAAAACTGTTTTTT	CASSLAGGEKLFF
NA	TRBV7-2	NA	TRBJ1-3	TGTGCCAGCAGCAATAATCCCAGCTCTGGAAACACCATATATTTT	CASSNNPSSGNTIYF
once	TRBV27	NA	TRBJ1-5	TGTGCCAGCAGTTTTTCTAACCGGGAACCGGGATCCAATCAGCCCCAGCATTTT	CASSFSNREPGSNQPQHF
NA	TRBV7-3	TRBD2	TRBJ2-3	TGTGCCAGCAGGGCCGGACTAGCGGGGTCTGCAGATACGCAGTATTTT	CASRAGLAGSADTQYF
NA	TRBV30	NA	TRBJ2-1	TGTGCCTGGAGTTTGGGGGTTGCGCGGTACAATGAGCAGTTCTTC	CAWSLGVARYNEQFF
once	TRBV5-1	TRBD2	TRBJ2-1	TGCGCCAGCAGCTTTAGCGGGGGAGTGGACAATGAGCAGTTCTTC	CASSFSGGVDNEQFF
once	TRBV5-8	TRBD1	TRBJ1-4	TGTGCCAGCAGCCCTACAGGGGTAGTTAATGAAAAACTGTTTTTT	CASSPTGVVNEKLFF
NA	TRBV10-3	NA	TRBJ1-6	TGTGCCATCAGTGAGCGGGAAGGGCGGCCGGGAAATTCACCCCTCCACTTT	CAISEREGRPGNSPLHF
once	TRBV6-6	TRBD2	TRBJ2-2	TGTGCCAGCAATCCGGGACTAGCGGGGACCGGGGAGCTGTTTTTT	CASNPGLAGTGELFF
NA	TRBV6-4	NA	TRBJ1-5	TGTGCCAGCAGTGAGGTAGGGTATAGCAATCAGCCCCAGCATTTT	CASSEVGYSNQPQHF
NA	TRBV5-8	TRBD1	TRBJ1-2	TGTGCCAGCCAGGAGACAGGGATTCGTGGCTACACCTTC	CASQETGIRGYTF
NA	TRBV6-1	NA	TRBJ1-3	TGTGCCAGCAGTCTGTATAGAGGATCTGGAAACACCATATATTTT	CASSLYRGSGNTIYF
once	TRBV19	NA	TRBJ1-3	TGTGCCAGCAAGACTGGGTTTTTTGGAAACACCATATATTTT	CASKTGFFGNTIYF
NA	TRBV20-1	NA	TRBJ1-1	TGCAGTGCTAGTCCCGGGACGGGAGAATTGGAAGCTTTCTTT	CSASPGTGELEAFF
once	TRBV5-8	TRBD2	TRBJ2-1	TGTGCCAGCAGCTTCCAAGCGGGGGGCTACAATGAGCAGTTCTTC	CASSFQAGGYNEQFF
NA	TRBV28	TRBD1	TRBJ2-7	TGTGCCATAACAGGGGAGTACGAGCAGTACTTC	CAITGEYEQYF
NA	TRBV28	NA	TRBJ1-2	TGTGCCAGCAGTTCCACAGGAGACTATGGCTACACCTTC	CASSSTGDYGYTF
NA	TRBV30	NA	TRBJ1-6	TGTGCCTGGGCGGCAGGGATCAATTCACCCCTCCACTTT	CAWAAGINSPLHF
NA	TRBV6-5	TRBD2	TRBJ2-3	TGTGCCAGCAGTTACTCGATTGCGGGAGGCCGAGATACGCAGTATTTT	CASSYSIAGGRDTQYF
NA	TRBV12-3/TRBV12-4	NA	TRBJ1-5	TGTGCCAGCAGTTTTAGTAGGAATCAGCCCCAGCATTTT	CASSFSRNQPQHF
NA	TRBV28	NA	TRBJ2-7	TGTGCCAGCAGCTTGCCACAGGGCGGGCAGTACTTC	CASSLPQGGQYF
few	TRBV4-2	NA	TRBJ2-2	TGTGCCAGCAGCCAAGAGTGGGGAGACACCGGGGAGCTGTTTTTT	CASSQEWGDTGELFF